Shown below are 8 T cell receptor beta chains from a single sample sequenced in a study of CD8+ T cells in alopecia areata. Reverse transcribed after extraction, RNA yielded cDNA as the sequencing template. The protocol was immunoSEQ multiplex PCR, while the TCRdb copy is restricted to in-frame clones and leaves out a portion. The sample records 100,000 to 150,000 clones, under 65% being singletons. The treatment: oral pan-JAK inhibitor, 5-10 mg twice daily. The sequencing used CD4+ T cells sorted from blood, collected at week 4, from a patient treated with tofacitinib. The receptors here all came from a human donor with alopecia areata.

The chain uses TRBV7-2 and TRBJ2-3; no clear D gene. Germline assignment: CDR1 SGHTA and CDR2 FQGNSA. CDR3 size: 15 residues. Trimming stripped 5 bases from V and 0 bases from J, with 12 bases between. The CDR3 here is CASSPRTVSTDTQYF. The CDR3 DNA is TGTGCCAGCAGCCCGAGGACGGTTAGCACAGATACGCAGTATTTT.

The chain is built from TRBV2 and TRBJ2-7; D gene uncertain. This CDR3 is built from 11 residues. From germline, CDR1 is SNHLY and CDR2 FYNNEI. Trimming shortened V by 2 bases and J by 4 bases, and 3 bases separated the two germline ends. In nucleotides, the CDR3 is TGTGCCAGCAGTGAATGGTACGAGCAGTACTTC. It is translated as CASSEWYEQYF.

This clone was found a few times. This sequence joins TRBV10-3 and TRBJ2-5; D not resolved. CDR3 length: 15 residues. Trimming removed 0 bases at V and 1 base at J, with 9 bases between. CDR1 and CDR2 from the germline V gene are ENHRY and SYGVKD. The CDR3 reads CAISESGQRQETQYF. The CDR3 DNA reads as TGTGCCATCAGTGAGTCTGGGCAGCGCCAAGAGACCCAGTACTTC.

On this clone itself: Other DNA sequences in the sample encode the same CDR3. V gene TRBV29-1 combines with J gene TRBJ1-5, with 8 bases lining up with TRBD1. CDR3 length: 13 amino acids. The J segment lost 5 bases and the V segment lost 6 bases, leaving 6 bases of the junction unmatched. CDR1 is SQVTM, CDR2 ANQGSEA, per germline. The CDR3 protein is CSVGQGKDQPQHF. Written as DNA, the CDR3 is TGCAGCGTAGGACAGGGTAAGGATCAGCCCCAGCATTTT.

This clone was observed a few times. This rearrangement joins TRBV2 to TRBJ1-5; 8 bases match TRBD1. Germline V gene data show CDR1 as SNHLY and CDR2 as FYNNEI. CDR3 length: 16 amino acids. The V gene end was trimmed by 6 bases and the J gene end by 1 base; junction bases not matched to a gene: 8. The CDR3 region has the DNA TGTGCCAGCAGGTACAGGGGGGGACTAAGCAATCAGCCCCAGCATTTT. It yields the protein CASRYRGGLSNQPQHF.

This clone was counted once. The chain has TRBV20-1 and TRBJ2-7; D is unclear. CDR3 size: 11 residues. V lost 0 bases to trimming and J lost 6 bases, with 6 bases between them. Germline V gives CDR1 DFQATT, CDR2 SNEGSKA (reference sequence). This chain's CDR3 is CSARDLAEQYF. As DNA, the CDR3 is TGCAGTGCTAGAGATCTCGCCGAGCAGTACTTC.

Only a few counts were recorded for this clone. The genes are TRBV28 and TRBJ1-5, with unresolved D. Trimming removed 6 bases at V and 3 bases at J, with 9 bases between. Germline loops: CDR1 MDHEN, CDR2 SYDVKM. This CDR3 has 13 residues. The CDR3 sequence is CASRIQYNQPQHF. In DNA form, the CDR3 reads TGTGCCAGCAGGATTCAGTACAATCAGCCCCAGCATTTT.

This clone was observed a few times. The chain is built from TRBV11-2 and TRBJ2-2; D is perhaps TRBD2 (5 bases). The CDR3 extends over 17 amino acids. CDR1 is SGHAT, CDR2 FQNNGV, per germline. Trimming left V 1 base short and J 7 bases short, with 19 bases between. CDR3 in amino acids: CASSLVRFELAFGELFF. The CDR3 coding sequence is TGTGCCAGCAGCTTAGTTCGGTTCGAGCTAGCCTTCGGGGAGCTGTTTTTT.